This entry is about one T cell receptor beta chain. This entry belongs to a study of T-cell memory formation after mild COVID-19. V lost 0 bases, J lost 5 bases, and 14 bases lay in between. The CDR3 is 16 amino acids. TCRdb used MiXCR to reprocess the 5' RACE reads, holding one entry per CDR3 protein. The data contain approximately 390,000 distinct CDR3 sequences, roughly 15% of them singletons. The chain combines TRBV12-3 or TRBV12-4 with TRBJ1-3; D remains unclear. What was sequenced was PBMCs or a T cell subset sorted from them (not recorded which). This sequence originates from a man aged 18-30 years who had mild COVID-19 (a few samples of this study predate the infection). Cell type and time point are not known. The CDR3 nucleotides read TGTGCCAGCAGTTTAGCAAATGGGTATGGTCGAAACACCATATATTTT. Translation: CASSLANGYGRNTIYF.